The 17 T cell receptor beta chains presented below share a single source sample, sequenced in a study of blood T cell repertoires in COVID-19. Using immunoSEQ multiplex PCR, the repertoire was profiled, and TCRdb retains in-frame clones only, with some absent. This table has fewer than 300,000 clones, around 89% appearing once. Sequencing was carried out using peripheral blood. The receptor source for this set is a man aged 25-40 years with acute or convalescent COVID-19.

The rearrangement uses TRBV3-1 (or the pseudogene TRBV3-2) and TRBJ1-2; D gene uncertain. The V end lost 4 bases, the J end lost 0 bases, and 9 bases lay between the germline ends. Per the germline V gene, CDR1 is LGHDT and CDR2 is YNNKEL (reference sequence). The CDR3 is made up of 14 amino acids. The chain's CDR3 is CASSPQIANYGYTF. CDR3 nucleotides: TGTGCCAGCAGCCCGCAGATCGCTAACTATGGCTACACCTTC.

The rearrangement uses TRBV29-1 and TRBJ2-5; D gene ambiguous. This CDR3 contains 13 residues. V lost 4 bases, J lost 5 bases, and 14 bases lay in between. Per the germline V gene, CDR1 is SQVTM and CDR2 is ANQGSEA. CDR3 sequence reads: CSVVFEAPETQYF. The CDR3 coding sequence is TGCAGCGTTGTTTTCGAAGCGCCCGAGACCCAGTACTTC. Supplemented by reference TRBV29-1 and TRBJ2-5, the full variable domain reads SAVISQKPSRDICQRGTSLTIQCQVDSQVTMMFWYRQQPGQSLTLIATANQGSEATYESGFVIDKFPISRPNLTFSTLTVSNMSPEDSSIYLCSVVFEAPETQYFGPGTRLLVL.

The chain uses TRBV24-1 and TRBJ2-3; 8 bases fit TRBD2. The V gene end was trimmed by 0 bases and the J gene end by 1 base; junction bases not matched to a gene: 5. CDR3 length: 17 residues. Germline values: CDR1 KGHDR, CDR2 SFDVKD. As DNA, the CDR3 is TGTGCCACCAGTGATTTGACGGCGACTAGCGGCACAGATACGCAGTATTTT. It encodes CATSDLTATSGTDTQYF.

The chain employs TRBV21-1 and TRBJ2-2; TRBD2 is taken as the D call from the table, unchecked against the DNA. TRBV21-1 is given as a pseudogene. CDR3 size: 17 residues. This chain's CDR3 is CASSLWFGTSGTGELFF. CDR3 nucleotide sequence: TGTGCCAGCAGCCTCTGGTTCGGGACTAGCGGGACGGGGGAGCTGTTTTTT.

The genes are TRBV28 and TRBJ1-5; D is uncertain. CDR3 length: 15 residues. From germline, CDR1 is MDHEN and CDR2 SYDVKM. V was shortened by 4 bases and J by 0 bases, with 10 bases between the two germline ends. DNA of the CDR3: TGTGCCAGCAGTTCCCCCCGTTTTAGCAATCAGCCCCAGCATTTT. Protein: CASSSPRFSNQPQHF. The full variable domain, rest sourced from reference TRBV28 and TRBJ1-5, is DVKVTQSSRYLVKRTGEKVFLECVQDMDHENMFWYRQDPGLGLRLIYFSYDVKMKEKGDIPEGYSVSREKKERFSLILESASTNQTSMYLCASSSPRFSNQPQHFGDGTRLSIL.

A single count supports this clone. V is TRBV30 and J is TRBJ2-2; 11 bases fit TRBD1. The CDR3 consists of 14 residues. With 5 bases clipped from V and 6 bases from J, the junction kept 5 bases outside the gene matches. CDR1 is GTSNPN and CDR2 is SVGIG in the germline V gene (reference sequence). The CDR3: CAWARDRGAGELFF. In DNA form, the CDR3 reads TGTGCCTGGGCTAGGGACAGGGGGGCCGGGGAGCTGTTTTTT.

CDR3 sequence reads: CASRHYSGRIPYTQYF. The CDR3 nucleotides are TGTGCCAGCCGGCATTACAGCGGGAGGATCCCCTATACCCAGTACTTC. V is TRBV2 and J is TRBJ2-5; 9 bases align to TRBD2. This CDR3 region has 16 residues. The germline CDR1 and CDR2 sequences are SNHLY and FYNNEI. Trimming removed 8 bases from V and 8 bases from J; junction bases left unmatched: 18. Full variable domain (outside the CDR3, taken from reference TRBV2 and TRBJ2-5): EPEVTQTPSHQVTQMGQEVILRCVPISNHLYFYWYRQILGQKVEFLVSFYNNEISEKSEIFDDQFSVERPDGSNFTLKIRSTKLEDSAMYFCASRHYSGRIPYTQYFGPGTRLLVL.

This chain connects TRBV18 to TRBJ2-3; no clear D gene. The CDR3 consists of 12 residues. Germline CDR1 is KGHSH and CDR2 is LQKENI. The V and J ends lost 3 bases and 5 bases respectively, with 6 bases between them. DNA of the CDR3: TGTGCCAGCTCACCCCCGGGAGATACGCAGTATTTT. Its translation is CASSPPGDTQYF.

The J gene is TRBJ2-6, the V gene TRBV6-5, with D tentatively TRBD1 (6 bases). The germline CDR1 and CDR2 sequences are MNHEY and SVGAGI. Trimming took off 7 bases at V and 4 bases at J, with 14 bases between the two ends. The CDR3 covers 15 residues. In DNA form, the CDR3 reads TGTGCCAGCACTCTGGGGGCGACAGGGGCCAACGTCCTGACTTTC. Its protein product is CASTLGATGANVLTF.

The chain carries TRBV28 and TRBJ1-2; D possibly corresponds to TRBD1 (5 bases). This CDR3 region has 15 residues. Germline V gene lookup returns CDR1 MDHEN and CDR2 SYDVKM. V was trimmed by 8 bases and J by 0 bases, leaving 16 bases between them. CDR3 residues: CASRGTPLANYGYTF. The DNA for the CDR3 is TGTGCCAGCCGGGGGACCCCTCTAGCTAACTATGGCTACACCTTC.

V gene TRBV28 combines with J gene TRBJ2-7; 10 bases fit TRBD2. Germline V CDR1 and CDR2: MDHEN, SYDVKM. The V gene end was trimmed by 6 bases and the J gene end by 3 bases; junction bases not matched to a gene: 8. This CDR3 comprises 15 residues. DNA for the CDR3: TGTGCCAGCAGACCTACTAGCGGGGATTTCTACGAGCAGTACTTC. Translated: CASRPTSGDFYEQYF. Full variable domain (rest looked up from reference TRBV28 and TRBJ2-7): DVKVTQSSRYLVKRTGEKVFLECVQDMDHENMFWYRQDPGLGLRLIYFSYDVKMKEKGDIPEGYSVSREKKERFSLILESASTNQTSMYLCASRPTSGDFYEQYFGPGTRLTVT.

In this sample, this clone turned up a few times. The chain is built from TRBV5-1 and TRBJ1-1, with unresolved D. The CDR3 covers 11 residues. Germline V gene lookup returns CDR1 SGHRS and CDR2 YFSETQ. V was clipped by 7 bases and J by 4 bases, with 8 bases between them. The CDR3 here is CASRLGTEAFF. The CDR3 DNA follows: TGCGCCAGCCGACTCGGCACTGAAGCTTTCTTT.

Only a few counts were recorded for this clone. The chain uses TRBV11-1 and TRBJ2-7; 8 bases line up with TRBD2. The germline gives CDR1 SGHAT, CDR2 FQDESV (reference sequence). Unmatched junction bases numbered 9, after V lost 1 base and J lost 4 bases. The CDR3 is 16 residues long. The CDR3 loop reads CASSLGVERGFYEQYF. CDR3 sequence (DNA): TGTGCCAGCAGCTTAGGGGTTGAGCGGGGGTTTTACGAGCAGTACTTC.

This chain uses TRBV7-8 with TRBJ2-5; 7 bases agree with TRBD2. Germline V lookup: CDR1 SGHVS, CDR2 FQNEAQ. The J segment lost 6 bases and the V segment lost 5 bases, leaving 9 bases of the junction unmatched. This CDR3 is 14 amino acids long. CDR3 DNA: TGTGCCAGCAGCCTCAGACCGGGGGGAAAGACCCAGTACTTC. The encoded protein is CASSLRPGGKTQYF.

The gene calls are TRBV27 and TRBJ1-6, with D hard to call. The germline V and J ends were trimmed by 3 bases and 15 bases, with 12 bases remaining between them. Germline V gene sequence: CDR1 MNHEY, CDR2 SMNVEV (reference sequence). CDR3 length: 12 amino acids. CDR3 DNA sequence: TGTGCCAGCAGTTTTGAGGGCTTGGTCCTCCACTTT. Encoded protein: CASSFEGLVLHF.

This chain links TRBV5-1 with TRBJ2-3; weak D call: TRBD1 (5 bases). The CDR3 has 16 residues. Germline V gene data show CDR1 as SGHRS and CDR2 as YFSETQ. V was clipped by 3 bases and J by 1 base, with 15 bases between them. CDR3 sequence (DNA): TGCGCCAGCAGCTCCAAACAGGTAGACGGCACAGATACGCAGTATTTT. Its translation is CASSSKQVDGTDTQYF.

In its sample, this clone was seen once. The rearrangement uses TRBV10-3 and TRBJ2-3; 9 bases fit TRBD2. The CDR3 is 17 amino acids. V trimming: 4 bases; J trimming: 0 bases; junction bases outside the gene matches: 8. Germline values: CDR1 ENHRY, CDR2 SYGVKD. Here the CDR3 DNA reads TGTGCCATCAGTGCTGCGGGAGGGAGAGCTAGCACAGATACGCAGTATTTT. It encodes CAISAAGGRASTDTQYF.